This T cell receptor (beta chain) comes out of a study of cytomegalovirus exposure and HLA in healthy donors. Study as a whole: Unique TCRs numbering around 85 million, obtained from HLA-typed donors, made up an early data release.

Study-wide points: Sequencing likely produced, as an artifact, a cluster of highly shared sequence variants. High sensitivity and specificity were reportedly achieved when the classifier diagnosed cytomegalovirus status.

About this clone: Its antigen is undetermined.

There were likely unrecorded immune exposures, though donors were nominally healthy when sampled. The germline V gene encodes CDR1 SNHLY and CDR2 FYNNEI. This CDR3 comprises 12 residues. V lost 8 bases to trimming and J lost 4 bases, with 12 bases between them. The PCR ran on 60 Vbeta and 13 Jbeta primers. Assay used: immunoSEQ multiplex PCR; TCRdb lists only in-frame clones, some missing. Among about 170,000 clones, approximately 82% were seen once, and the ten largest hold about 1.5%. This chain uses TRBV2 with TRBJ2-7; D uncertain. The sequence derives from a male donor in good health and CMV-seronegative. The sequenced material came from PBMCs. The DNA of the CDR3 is TGTGCCAGCCAAGACATTCCTTACGAGCAGTACTTC. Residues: CASQDIPYEQYF.